What follows are 4 T cell receptor beta chains derived from one specimen sequenced in a study of blood T cell repertoires in COVID-19. Sequenced by immunoSEQ multiplex PCR; TCRdb stores in-frame clones only, minus some. The sample lists more than 95,000 clones, approximately 80% occurring once. Input material: peripheral blood. The receptors originated from a man between 65 and 79 years old with acute or convalescent COVID-19.

The rearrangement links TRBV25-1 to TRBJ2-7, with 7 bases that match TRBD1. This CDR3 has 14 amino acids. The germline V gene encodes CDR1 MGHDK and CDR2 SYGVNS. Trimming took 4 bases from V and 6 from J; bases not matched to a gene: 9. As DNA, the CDR3 is TGTGCCAGCAGTGGGGCCGGGACAGAAAGCGAGCAGTACTTC. This translates into CASSGAGTESEQYF.

The rearrangement links TRBV28 to TRBJ1-6; D unclear. The germline V gene encodes CDR1 MDHEN and CDR2 SYDVKM. CDR3 length: 18 amino acids. Between the trimmed V and J ends, which lost 3 bases and 5 bases, there was a span of 20 bases. The CDR3, as DNA: TGTGCCAGCAGTTTGGGAGGGTCTGTCGGTCTTGATAATTCACCCCTCCACTTT. This translates into CASSLGGSVGLDNSPLHF.

This clone was seen a few times. The V gene is TRBV19, the J gene TRBJ1-1, with D possibly being TRBD1 (6 bases). Trimming stripped 5 bases from V and 0 bases from J, with 13 bases between. CDR1 and CDR2 (germline): LNHDA, SQIVND (reference sequence). The CDR3 totals 15 residues. The CDR3 DNA follows: TGTGCCAGTAGTGCTAGGACAGCCCTGAACACTGAAGCTTTCTTT. Translating gives CASSARTALNTEAFF.

Only one count was recorded for this clone. The chain uses TRBV14 and TRBJ1-6, with TRBD1 identical over 7 bases. The CDR3 extends over 17 amino acids. Germline CDR1 reads SGHDN; CDR2 reads FVKESK. Trimming cost V 1 base and J 2 bases; bases outside gene matches: 5. The CDR3 protein is CASSQGSGTAYNSPLHF. CDR3 nucleotide sequence: TGTGCCAGCAGCCAAGGCTCCGGGACAGCCTATAATTCACCCCTCCACTTT.